What follows describes a single T cell receptor (beta chain). V lost 2 bases, J lost 2 bases, and 13 bases stayed unmatched. Per the germline V gene, CDR1 is SGHAT and CDR2 is FQNNGV. There are 19 residues in the CDR3. The data stem from a study of blood T cell repertoires in COVID-19. Study background: Sites across the United States, Italy and Spain contributed samples from acute and convalescent COVID-19. From T cells, B-cell-depleted T cells, or PBMCs came the material, which was cDNA or gDNA.

Data came from immunoSEQ multiplex PCR; TCRdb stores just in-frame clones and leaves some out. The sample shows more than 250,000 clones, about nine tenths of them seen only once. Cohorts were determined from participant-reported clinical history. Two consecutive negative NP/OP PCR tests, clearance, or resolved symptoms defined Cohort 3 recovery. This chain joins TRBV11-2 and TRBJ2-5, with 11 bases matching TRBD2. The specimen sequenced was PBMCs or T cells enriched from blood (not recorded which). This sequence originates from a woman under 30 who had recovered from COVID-19. CDR3 DNA sequence: TGTGCCAGCAGCTTACACCGCCTAGCGGGAGGTTTTAGTCAAGAGACCCAGTACTTC. This sequence encodes CASSLHRLAGGFSQETQYF.